Listed here are 24 T cell receptor beta chains from one sample, sequenced in a study of OX40 agonist ivuxolimab in advanced cancers. Library construction relied on the immunoSEQ multiplex PCR assay. TCRdb stores this immuneACCESS table with in-frame sequences only. Part of the clones is absent; in the studies checked, under half of the shortfall reflects unresolved V genes, and no reason is known for the rest. This sample has about 73,000 clones in its table, and over 75% of those were observed once. The ten largest account for approximately 0.49% of the sample. Sequenced material: CD4+ or CD8+ T cells sorted from blood, taken in a trial of the OX40 agonist ivuxolimab. The receptors here all came from an adult with an advanced solid tumor such as melanoma, head and neck, liver or kidney cancer.

The J gene is TRBJ2-5, the V gene TRBV10-3, with a tentative D call TRBD1 (5 bases). The CDR3 consists of 13 residues. Germline V gene sequence: CDR1 ENHRY, CDR2 SYGVKD. V gave up 2 bases and J gave up 4 bases, with 8 bases separating them. CDR3 protein: CAISEVRVETQYF. Here the CDR3 DNA reads TGTGCCATCAGTGAGGTCAGGGTAGAGACCCAGTACTTC.

This clone is termed medium-sized. The rearrangement joins TRBV30 to TRBJ2-7; D is possibly TRBD2 (5 bases). CDR1 and CDR2 (germline): GTSNPN, SVGIG (reference sequence). Trimming stripped 6 bases from V and 8 bases from J, with 11 bases between. This CDR3 contains 10 residues. This CDR3 is CACCSEKQYF. CDR3 sequence (DNA): TGTGCCTGTTGTAGCGAGAAGCAGTACTTC. Based on the CDR3 plus reference TRBV30 and TRBJ2-7, the full variable domain is SQTIHQWPATLVQPVGSPLSLECTVEGTSNPNLYWYRQAAGRGLQLLFYSVGIGQISSEVPQNLSASRPQDRQFILSSKKLLLSDSGFYLCACCSEKQYFGPGTRLTVT.

This clone was seen only once. The rearrangement joins TRBV5-1 to TRBJ1-1; the match to TRBD1 covers 8 bases. CDR3 length equals 15 residues. V lost 4 bases to trimming and J lost 3 bases; unmatched junction nucleotides: 8. In germline, CDR1 is SGHRS, CDR2 YFSETQ. This CDR3 is CASSAGQGGYTEAFF. Here the CDR3 DNA reads TGCGCCAGCAGCGCCGGACAGGGCGGGTACACTGAAGCTTTCTTT.

This rearrangement joins TRBV19 to TRBJ1-1; possibly TRBD1 for D (5 bases). Germline CDR1 is LNHDA and CDR2 is SQIVND (reference sequence). V lost 5 bases to trimming and J lost 3 bases, with 10 bases between them. The CDR3 spans 13 residues. CDR3 DNA sequence: TGTGCCAGTAGTCTTACAGGAGACACTGAAGCTTTCTTT. Amino acids: CASSLTGDTEAFF.

The chain recombines TRBV19 with TRBJ2-1; 8 bases are a match to TRBD1. After removal of 2 bases from V and 7 bases from J, the junction contained 13 bases not matched to a gene. The CDR3 extends over 17 amino acids. CDR1 is LNHDA, CDR2 SQIVND, per germline (reference sequence). The CDR3 region is CASSINSGQVGGNEQFF. The CDR3 nucleotides read TGTGCCAGTAGTATAAATTCGGGACAGGTAGGGGGGAATGAGCAGTTCTTC.

V and J are TRBV6-6 and TRBJ2-5; TRBD2 matches 8 bases. V dropped 5 bases and J dropped 1; count of bases not matched to a gene: 6. The CDR3 sequence is 15 residues long. The V gene's germline CDR1 is MNHNY and CDR2 SVGAGI (reference sequence). The CDR3 reads CASSRGRKSQETQYF. CDR3 bases: TGTGCCAGCAGTCGCGGGAGGAAATCCCAAGAGACCCAGTACTTC.

The V gene is TRBV5-6, the J gene TRBJ1-6; unclear D gene. CDR1 SGHDT and CDR2 YYEEEE come from the germline V gene. The CDR3 extends over 12 amino acids. The germline V and J ends were trimmed by 1 base and 13 bases, with 9 bases remaining between them. For the CDR3, the DNA is TGTGCCAGCAGCTTGTTAGGCTTGCCCCTCCACTTT. The encoded protein is CASSLLGLPLHF. Full variable domain (outside the CDR3, taken from reference TRBV5-6 and TRBJ1-6): DAGVTQSPTHLIKTRGQQVTLRCSPKSGHDTVSWYQQALGQGPQFIFQYYEEEERQRGNFPDRFSGHQFPNYSSELNVNALLLGDSALYLCASSLLGLPLHFGNGTRLTVT.

V usage is TRBV10-3 and J usage is TRBJ2-3; 8 positions match TRBD1. This CDR3 comprises 15 residues. The V gene's germline CDR1 is ENHRY and CDR2 SYGVKD. Germline trimming cut 2 bases from V and 3 bases from J; bases unmatched to any gene: 4. CDR3 DNA: TGTGCCATCAGTGAGGGGACAGGAAGTACAGATACGCAGTATTTT. It is translated as CAISEGTGSTDTQYF.

J is TRBJ2-7 and V is TRBV5-5; the D gene could be TRBD1 or TRBD2 (7 bases each). CDR3 length: 15 amino acids. Per germline, CDR1 SGHKS and CDR2 YYEKEE (reference sequence). V lost 4 bases and J lost 5, with 19 bases in between. CDR3 in DNA: TGTGCCAGCAGCCTCAGGGGGGGTCCCTCTGACGAGCAGTACTTC. Its translation is CASSLRGGPSDEQYF. Full variable domain (missing parts from reference TRBV5-5 and TRBJ2-7): DAGVTQSPTHLIKTRGQQVTLRCSPISGHKSVSWYQQVLGQGPQFIFQYYEKEERGRGNFPDRFSARQFPNYSSELNVNALLLGDSALYLCASSLRGGPSDEQYFGPGTRLTVT.

This clone appeared a few times. The chain recombines TRBV4-3 with TRBJ2-6; 11 nucleotides align to TRBD1. Losses at the gene ends were 4 bases for V and 1 base for J; bases not matched to a gene: 12. The CDR3 covers 20 residues. Germline-derived CDR1 and CDR2 are LGHNA and YSLEER. The CDR3 sequence is CASSPRLRDRGASGANVLTF. CDR3 nucleotide sequence: TGCGCCAGCAGCCCACGGCTCCGGGACAGGGGGGCTTCTGGGGCCAACGTCCTGACTTTC.

The J gene is TRBJ1-2, the V gene TRBV4-2, with 8 bases aligning to TRBD1. Germline trimming cut 0 bases from V and 1 base from J; bases unmatched to any gene: 10. CDR3 length: 18 amino acids. CDR1 and CDR2 from the germline V gene are LGHNA and YNFKEQ. This CDR3 reads CASSQDRTGIGINYGYTF. The DNA of the CDR3 is TGTGCCAGCAGCCAAGATAGGACAGGGATAGGTATTAACTATGGCTACACCTTC.

The V and J genes are TRBV6-5 and TRBJ2-5; D perhaps matches TRBD1 (5 bases). The germline V gene has CDR1 MNHEY and CDR2 SVGAGI. V was trimmed by 5 bases and J by 7 bases, leaving 11 bases between them. This CDR3 region has 12 residues. The CDR3 coding sequence is TGTGCCAGCAGTCCCCTGCAGGGGACCCAGTACTTC. Its translation is CASSPLQGTQYF.

The chain carries TRBV10-3 and TRBJ2-3, with 10 bases matching TRBD1. CDR3 length equals 14 residues. CDR1 and CDR2 from the germline V gene are ENHRY and SYGVKD. V lost 6 bases to trimming and J lost 3 bases; unmatched junction nucleotides: 3. The CDR3 protein is CAISGTGETDTQYF. The DNA of the CDR3 is TGTGCCATCAGCGGGACAGGGGAAACAGATACGCAGTATTTT.

This clone was detected once. The V gene is TRBV18, the J gene TRBJ1-1; D uncertain. The CDR3 totals 13 residues. The V gene's germline CDR1 is KGHSH and CDR2 LQKENI. V was shortened by 5 bases and J by 2 bases, with 9 bases between the two germline ends. This chain's CDR3 is CASSVTTNTEAFF. CDR3 sequence (DNA): TGTGCCAGCTCAGTTACAACCAACACTGAAGCTTTCTTT.

The DNA for the CDR3 is TGTGCCAGCTCACCACAGGCGCTAGCGGGATCCAATGAGCAGTTCTTC. Its protein is CASSPQALAGSNEQFF. This sequence joins TRBV18 and TRBJ2-1, with 9 bases lining up with TRBD2. Unmatched junction bases numbered 7, after V lost 1 base and J lost 6 bases. The CDR3 loop spans 16 amino acids. The germline V gene has CDR1 KGHSH and CDR2 LQKENI.

This clone was seen only once. The chain recombines TRBV18 with TRBJ2-7; 7 bases map to TRBD1. This CDR3 contains 12 residues. Trimming took 6 bases from V and 3 from J; bases not matched to a gene: 2. Germline loops: CDR1 KGHSH, CDR2 LQKENI. CDR3: CASSRQGYEQYF. The CDR3 coding sequence is TGTGCCAGCTCCCGACAGGGCTACGAGCAGTACTTC.

This chain connects TRBV6-5 to TRBJ2-1, with D possibly being TRBD2 (5 bases). CDR1 MNHEY and CDR2 SVGAGI come from the germline V gene. V lost 5 bases, J lost 6 bases, and 11 bases lay in between. This CDR3 has 13 residues. CDR3: CASSPGLSNEQFF. The CDR3, as DNA: TGTGCCAGCAGTCCCGGACTCTCCAATGAGCAGTTCTTC.

This chain joins TRBV4-3 and TRBJ2-2; D is ambiguous. CDR1 is LGHNA, CDR2 YSLEER, per germline. CDR3 size: 12 residues. Trimming left V 3 bases short and J 6 bases short, with 5 bases between. The CDR3 sequence: CASSHRPGELFF. CDR3 in DNA: TGCGCCAGCAGCCACCGGCCCGGGGAGCTGTTTTTT.

The chain couples TRBV11-3 to TRBJ2-5; D perhaps matches TRBD2 (5 bases). The germline gives CDR1 SGHNT, CDR2 YENEEA. The V end lost 5 bases, the J end lost 1 base, and 8 bases lay between the germline ends. This CDR3 has 13 amino acids. The CDR3 DNA is TGTGCCAGCAGCCGGGGAGTCCAAGAGACCCAGTACTTC. This codes for CASSRGVQETQYF.

The genes are TRBV5-4 and TRBJ2-2; D gene ambiguous. Trimming removed 1 base at V and 1 base at J, with 2 bases between. Germline CDR1 SGHNT, CDR2 YYREEE (reference sequence). The CDR3 runs to 13 residues. CDR3 nucleotide sequence: TGTGCCAGCAGCTTGAAGAACACCGGGGAGCTGTTTTTT. It codes for CASSLKNTGELFF.

The chain links TRBV10-1 to TRBJ2-1; 9 bases align to TRBD1. Germline V gene lookup returns CDR1 WNHNN and CDR2 SYGVQD (reference sequence). The J segment lost 8 bases and the V segment lost 7 bases, leaving 9 bases of the junction unmatched. The CDR3 loop spans 14 amino acids. CDR3 amino acids: CASTPGQGVDEQFF. Here the CDR3 DNA reads TGCGCCAGCACTCCGGGACAGGGTGTCGATGAGCAGTTCTTC.

J is TRBJ1-2 and V is TRBV7-2; D gene ambiguous. The germline V gene has CDR1 SGHTA and CDR2 FQGNSA. V gave up 2 bases and J gave up 0 bases, with 13 bases separating them. The CDR3 consists of 16 residues. CDR3 bases: TGTGCCAGCAGCTTAAAGGGCGAAGTAGCTAACTATGGCTACACCTTC. This translates into CASSLKGEVANYGYTF. The full variable domain, completed using reference TRBV7-2 and TRBJ1-2, is GAGVSQSPSNKVTEKGKDVELRCDPISGHTALYWYRQSLGQGLEFLIYFQGNSAPDKSGLPSDRFSAERTGGSVSTLTIQRTQQEDSAVYLCASSLKGEVANYGYTFGSGTRLTVV.

The V gene is TRBV18, the J gene TRBJ1-3; TRBD1 matches 9 bases. The germline V gene encodes CDR1 KGHSH and CDR2 LQKENI. The ends lost 3 bases at V and 1 base at J; junction bases unmatched: 1. The CDR3 has 15 amino acids. CDR3: CASSPGQGSGNTIYF. CDR3 coding DNA: TGTGCCAGCTCACCGGGACAGGGATCTGGAAACACCATATATTTT.

This CDR3 is CASSELGTLEPYEQYF. CDR3 sequence (DNA): TGTGCCAGCAGCGAATTGGGAACCCTTGAACCCTACGAGCAGTACTTC. This chain joins TRBV14 and TRBJ2-7, with D uncertain. CDR1 and CDR2 (germline): SGHDN, FVKESK. The V end was cut by 5 bases, the J end by 2 bases, with 19 bases between. This CDR3 is built from 16 residues. Full variable domain (missing parts from reference TRBV14 and TRBJ2-7): EAGVTQFPSHSVIEKGQTVTLRCDPISGHDNLYWYRRVMGKEIKFLLHFVKESKQDESGMPNNRFLAERTGGTYSTLKVQPAELEDSGVYFCASSELGTLEPYEQYFGPGTRLTVT.